A selection of T cell receptor beta chains follows, all from one sample in a study of cytomegalovirus exposure and HLA in healthy donors. Libraries were prepared by immunoSEQ multiplex PCR; TCRdb keeps only in-frame clonotypes and omits some of them. The sample yields 150,000 to 200,000 clones, approximately 90% seen once. The sample consisted of PBMCs. The receptor set was obtained from a man between 18 and 35 years old in good health and CMV-seronegative. The CDR3 runs from the conserved cysteine through the conserved F or W. D genes are given only for firm matches. Size is stated for part of the rows, as once, few or many counts, or as a class when the clone is expanded.

abundance: NA
v_gene: TRBV5-4
d_gene: TRBD1
j_gene: TRBJ1-4
CDR3aa: CASSTTGTGDEKLFF
CDR3nt: TGTGCCAGCAGCACGACCGGGACAGGGGATGAAAAACTGTTTTTT

abundance: NA
v_gene: TRBV15
d_gene: TRBD1
j_gene: TRBJ1-5
CDR3aa: CATWDGGGGQPQHF
CDR3nt: TGTGCCACCTGGGACGGAGGGGGCGGGCAGCCCCAGCATTTT

abundance: NA
v_gene: TRBV7-9
d_gene: NA
j_gene: TRBJ2-1
CDR3aa: CASSLVTYNEQFF
CDR3nt: TGTGCCAGCAGCTTAGTAACATACAATGAGCAGTTCTTC

abundance: NA
v_gene: TRBV6-5
d_gene: TRBD1
j_gene: TRBJ2-2
CDR3aa: CASRGQGNTGELFF
CDR3nt: TGTGCCAGCAGAGGACAGGGGAACACCGGGGAGCTGTTTTTT

abundance: NA
v_gene: TRBV13
d_gene: TRBD2
j_gene: TRBJ2-7
CDR3aa: CASSLGAGEAEQYF
CDR3nt: TGTGCCAGCAGCTTAGGAGCGGGAGAGGCCGAGCAGTACTTC

abundance: NA
v_gene: TRBV9
d_gene: NA
j_gene: TRBJ2-1
CDR3aa: CASSVVSGRLKFF
CDR3nt: TGTGCCAGCAGCGTAGTCTCGGGTAGGTTGAAGTTCTTC

abundance: NA
v_gene: TRBV6-5
d_gene: NA
j_gene: TRBJ1-1
CDR3aa: CASSPTRDTEAFF
CDR3nt: TGTGCCAGCAGTCCCACTCGAGATACTGAAGCTTTCTTT

abundance: NA
v_gene: TRBV7-9
d_gene: TRBD2
j_gene: TRBJ2-5
CDR3aa: CASSPYGSGGPGETQYF
CDR3nt: TGTGCCAGCAGCCCCTATGGTAGCGGGGGGCCTGGGGAGACCCAGTACTTC

abundance: NA
v_gene: TRBV19
d_gene: NA
j_gene: TRBJ2-2
CDR3aa: CASSISSGTGELFF
CDR3nt: TGTGCCAGTAGTATAAGTTCGGGGACCGGGGAGCTGTTTTTT

abundance: once
v_gene: TRBV28
d_gene: TRBD1
j_gene: TRBJ1-2
CDR3aa: CASSPTGIPYGYTF
CDR3nt: TGTGCCAGCAGCCCGACAGGGATCCCTTATGGCTACACCTTC

abundance: NA
v_gene: TRBV10-3
d_gene: NA
j_gene: TRBJ1-5
CDR3aa: CAISESGVGMGNQPQHF
CDR3nt: TGTGCCATCAGTGAGTCAGGGGTAGGTATGGGCAATCAGCCCCAGCATTTT

abundance: NA
v_gene: TRBV7-7
d_gene: TRBD1
j_gene: TRBJ2-4
CDR3aa: CASSLVRTGGLMDIQYF
CDR3nt: TGTGCTAGCAGCTTAGTTCGGACAGGGGGCTTGATGGACATTCAGTACTTC

abundance: few
v_gene: TRBV14
d_gene: NA
j_gene: TRBJ1-5
CDR3aa: CASSLTGTYQPQHF
CDR3nt: TGTGCCAGCAGCCTCACAGGAACTTATCAGCCCCAGCATTTT

abundance: NA
v_gene: TRBV11-2
d_gene: TRBD2
j_gene: TRBJ2-5
CDR3aa: CASSPGVAGGQETQYF
CDR3nt: TGTGCCAGCAGCCCCGGGGTAGCGGGAGGGCAGGAGACCCAGTACTTC

abundance: NA
v_gene: TRBV30
d_gene: TRBD1
j_gene: TRBJ1-2
CDR3aa: CAWSVLRDRRYPNYGYTF
CDR3nt: TGTGCCTGGAGTGTACTACGGGACAGGCGTTACCCTAACTATGGCTACACCTTC

abundance: NA
v_gene: TRBV2
d_gene: TRBD1
j_gene: TRBJ2-1
CDR3aa: CASRAETGSHEQFF
CDR3nt: TGTGCCAGCAGAGCTGAGACAGGGAGCCATGAGCAGTTCTTC